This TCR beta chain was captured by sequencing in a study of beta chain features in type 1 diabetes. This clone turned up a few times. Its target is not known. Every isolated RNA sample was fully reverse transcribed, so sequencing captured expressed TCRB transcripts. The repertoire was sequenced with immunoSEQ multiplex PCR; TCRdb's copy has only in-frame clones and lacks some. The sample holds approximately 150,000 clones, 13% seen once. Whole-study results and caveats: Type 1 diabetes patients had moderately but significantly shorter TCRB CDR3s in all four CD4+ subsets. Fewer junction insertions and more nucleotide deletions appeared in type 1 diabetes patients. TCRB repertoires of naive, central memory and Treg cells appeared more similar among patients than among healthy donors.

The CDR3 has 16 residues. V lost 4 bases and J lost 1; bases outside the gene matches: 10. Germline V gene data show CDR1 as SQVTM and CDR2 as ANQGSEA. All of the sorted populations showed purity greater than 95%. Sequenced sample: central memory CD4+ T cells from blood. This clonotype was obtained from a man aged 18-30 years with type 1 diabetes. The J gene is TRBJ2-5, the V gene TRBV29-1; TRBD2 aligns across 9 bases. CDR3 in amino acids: CSVGLRLAASQETQYF. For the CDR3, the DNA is TGCAGCGTTGGTCTCAGACTAGCGGCGAGCCAAGAGACCCAGTACTTC. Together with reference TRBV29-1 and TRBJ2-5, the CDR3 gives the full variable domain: SAVISQKPSRDICQRGTSLTIQCQVDSQVTMMFWYRQQPGQSLTLIATANQGSEATYESGFVIDKFPISRPNLTFSTLTVSNMSPEDSSIYLCSVGLRLAASQETQYFGPGTRLLVL.